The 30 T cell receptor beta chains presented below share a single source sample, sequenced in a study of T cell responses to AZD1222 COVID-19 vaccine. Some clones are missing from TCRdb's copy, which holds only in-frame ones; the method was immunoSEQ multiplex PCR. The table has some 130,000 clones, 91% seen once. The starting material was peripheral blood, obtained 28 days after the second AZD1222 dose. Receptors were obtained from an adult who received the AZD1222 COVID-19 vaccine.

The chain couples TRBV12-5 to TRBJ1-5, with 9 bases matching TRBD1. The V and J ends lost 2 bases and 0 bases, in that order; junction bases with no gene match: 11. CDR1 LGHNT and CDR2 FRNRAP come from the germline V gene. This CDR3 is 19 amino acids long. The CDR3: CASGLNTGQGPLSNQPQHF. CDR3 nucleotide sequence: TGTGCTAGTGGTTTGAACACGGGACAGGGTCCCCTTAGCAATCAGCCCCAGCATTTT.

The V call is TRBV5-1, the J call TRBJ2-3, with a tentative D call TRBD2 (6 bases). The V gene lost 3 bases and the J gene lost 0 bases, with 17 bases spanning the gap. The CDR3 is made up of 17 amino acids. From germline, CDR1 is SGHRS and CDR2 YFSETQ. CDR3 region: CASSYGGTPSSTDTQYF. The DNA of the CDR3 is TGCGCCAGCAGCTACGGAGGGACTCCTTCTAGCACAGATACGCAGTATTTT.

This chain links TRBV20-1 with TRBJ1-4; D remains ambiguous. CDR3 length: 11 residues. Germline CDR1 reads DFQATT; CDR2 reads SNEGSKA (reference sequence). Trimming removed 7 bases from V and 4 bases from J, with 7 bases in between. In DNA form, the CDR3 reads TGCAGTGGGCAGATTAATGAAAAACTGTTTTTT. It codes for CSGQINEKLFF.

The CDR3 nucleotides are TGTGCCACCAGTGCCGTCAATCCGGGACAGGGGGCTGCAGATACGCAGTATTTT. As protein: CATSAVNPGQGAADTQYF. The gene calls are TRBV24-1 and TRBJ2-3, with TRBD1 matching 12 bases. Looked up from germline, CDR1 is KGHDR and CDR2 is SFDVKD. The ends lost 5 bases at V and 4 bases at J; junction bases unmatched: 12. The CDR3 is 18 residues long.

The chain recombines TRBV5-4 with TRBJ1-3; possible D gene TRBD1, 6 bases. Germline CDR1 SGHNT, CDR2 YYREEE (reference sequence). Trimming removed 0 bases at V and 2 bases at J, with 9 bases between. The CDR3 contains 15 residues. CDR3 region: CASSLGRGAGNTIYF. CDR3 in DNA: TGTGCCAGCAGCTTGGGCAGGGGTGCTGGAAACACCATATATTTT.

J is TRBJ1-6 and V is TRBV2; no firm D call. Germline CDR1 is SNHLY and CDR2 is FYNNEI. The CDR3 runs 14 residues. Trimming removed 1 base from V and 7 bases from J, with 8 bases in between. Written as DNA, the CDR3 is TGTGCCAGCAGTGAAGACCCAGAGAATTCACCCCTCCACTTT. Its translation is CASSEDPENSPLHF.

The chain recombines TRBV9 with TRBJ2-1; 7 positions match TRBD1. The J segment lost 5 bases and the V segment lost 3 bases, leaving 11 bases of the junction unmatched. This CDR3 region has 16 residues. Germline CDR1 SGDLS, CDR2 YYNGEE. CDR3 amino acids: CASSDPARGINNEQFF. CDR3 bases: TGTGCCAGCAGCGACCCCGCCAGGGGGATTAACAATGAGCAGTTCTTC.

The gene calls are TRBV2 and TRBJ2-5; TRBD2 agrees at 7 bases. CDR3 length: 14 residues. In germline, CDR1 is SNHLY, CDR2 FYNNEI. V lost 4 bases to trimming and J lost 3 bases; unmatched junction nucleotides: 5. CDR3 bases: TGTGCCAGCAGTGTCCTAGCGGCTAAAGAGACCCAGTACTTC. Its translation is CASSVLAAKETQYF.

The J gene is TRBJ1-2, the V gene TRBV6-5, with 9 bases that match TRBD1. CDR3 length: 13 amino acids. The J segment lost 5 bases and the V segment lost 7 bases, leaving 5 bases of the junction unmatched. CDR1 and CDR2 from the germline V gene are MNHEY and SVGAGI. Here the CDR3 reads CASTLGQGYGYTF. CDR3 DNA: TGTGCCAGCACCCTCGGACAGGGGTATGGCTACACCTTC.

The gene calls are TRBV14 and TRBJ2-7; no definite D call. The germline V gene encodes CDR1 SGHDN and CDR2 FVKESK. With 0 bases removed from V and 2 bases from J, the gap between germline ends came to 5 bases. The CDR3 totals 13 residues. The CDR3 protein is CASSQEWPYEQYF. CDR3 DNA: TGTGCCAGCAGCCAAGAATGGCCCTACGAGCAGTACTTC.

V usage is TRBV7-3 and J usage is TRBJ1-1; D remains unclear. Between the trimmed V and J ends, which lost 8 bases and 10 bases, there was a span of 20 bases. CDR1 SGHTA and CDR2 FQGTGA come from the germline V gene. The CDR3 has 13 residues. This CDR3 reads CASGVGVGSGAFF. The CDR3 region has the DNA TGTGCCAGCGGCGTCGGGGTAGGTAGTGGAGCTTTCTTT.

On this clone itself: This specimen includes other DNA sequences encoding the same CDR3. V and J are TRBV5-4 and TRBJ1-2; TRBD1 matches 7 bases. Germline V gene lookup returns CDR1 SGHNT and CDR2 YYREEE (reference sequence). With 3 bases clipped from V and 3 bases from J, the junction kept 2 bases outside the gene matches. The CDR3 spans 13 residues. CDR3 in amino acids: CASSSGTDYGYTF. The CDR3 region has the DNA TGTGCCAGCAGCTCCGGGACAGACTATGGCTACACCTTC.

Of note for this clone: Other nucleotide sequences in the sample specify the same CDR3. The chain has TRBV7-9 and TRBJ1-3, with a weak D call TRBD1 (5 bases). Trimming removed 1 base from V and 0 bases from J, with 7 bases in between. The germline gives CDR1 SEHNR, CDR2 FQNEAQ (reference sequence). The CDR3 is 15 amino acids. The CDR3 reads CASSLGQGSGNTIYF. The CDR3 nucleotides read TGTGCCAGCAGCTTAGGTCAGGGCTCTGGAAACACCATATATTTT.

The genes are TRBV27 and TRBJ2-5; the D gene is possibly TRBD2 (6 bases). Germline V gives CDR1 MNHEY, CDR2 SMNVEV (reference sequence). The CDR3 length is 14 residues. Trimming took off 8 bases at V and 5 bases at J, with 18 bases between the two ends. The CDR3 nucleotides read TGTGCCAGCTCCCATGGGACTCGTAGCGAGACCCAGTACTTC. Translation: CASSHGTRSETQYF.

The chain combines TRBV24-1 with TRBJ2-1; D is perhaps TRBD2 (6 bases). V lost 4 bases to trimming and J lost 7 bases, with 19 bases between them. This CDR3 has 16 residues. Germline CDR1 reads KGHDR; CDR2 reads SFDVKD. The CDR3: CATSDLRGSSINEQFF. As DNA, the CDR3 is TGTGCCACCAGTGACCTGCGGGGCTCTTCTATAAATGAGCAGTTCTTC.

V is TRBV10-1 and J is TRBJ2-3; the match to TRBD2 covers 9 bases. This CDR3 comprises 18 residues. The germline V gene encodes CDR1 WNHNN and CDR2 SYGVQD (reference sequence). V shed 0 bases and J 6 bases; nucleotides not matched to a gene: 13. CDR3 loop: CASSESPRGLASMDTQYF. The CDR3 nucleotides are TGCGCCAGCAGTGAGTCACCCAGGGGACTAGCATCTATGGATACGCAGTATTTT.

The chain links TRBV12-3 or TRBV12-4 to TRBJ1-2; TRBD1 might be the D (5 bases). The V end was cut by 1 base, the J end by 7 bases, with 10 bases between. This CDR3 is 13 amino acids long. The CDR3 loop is CASSLGDTGGYTF. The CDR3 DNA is TGTGCCAGCAGTTTAGGAGATACAGGTGGCTACACCTTC.

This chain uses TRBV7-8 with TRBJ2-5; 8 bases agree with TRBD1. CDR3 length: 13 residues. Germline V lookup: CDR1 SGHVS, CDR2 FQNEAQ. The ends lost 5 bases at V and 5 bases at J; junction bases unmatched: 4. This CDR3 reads CASSKGQVETQYF. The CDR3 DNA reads TGTGCCAGCAGCAAGGGACAGGTTGAGACCCAGTACTTC.

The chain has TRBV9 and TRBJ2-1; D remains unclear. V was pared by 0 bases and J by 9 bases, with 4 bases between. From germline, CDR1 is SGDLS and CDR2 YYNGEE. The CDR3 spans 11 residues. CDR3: CASSVAGEQFF. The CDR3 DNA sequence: TGTGCCAGCAGCGTAGCCGGTGAGCAGTTCTTC.

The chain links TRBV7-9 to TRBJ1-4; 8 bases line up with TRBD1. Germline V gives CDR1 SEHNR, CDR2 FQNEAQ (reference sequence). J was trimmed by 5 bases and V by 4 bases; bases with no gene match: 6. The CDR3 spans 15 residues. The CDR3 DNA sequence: TGTGCCAGCAGCTCGACAGGGGCCCGAAATGAAAAACTGTTTTTT. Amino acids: CASSSTGARNEKLFF.

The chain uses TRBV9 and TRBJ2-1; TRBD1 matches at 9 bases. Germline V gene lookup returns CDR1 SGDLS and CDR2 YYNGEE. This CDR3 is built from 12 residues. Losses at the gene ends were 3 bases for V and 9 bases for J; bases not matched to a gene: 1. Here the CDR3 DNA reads TGTGCCAGCAGCGGACAGGGGGGTGAGCAGTTCTTC. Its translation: CASSGQGGEQFF.

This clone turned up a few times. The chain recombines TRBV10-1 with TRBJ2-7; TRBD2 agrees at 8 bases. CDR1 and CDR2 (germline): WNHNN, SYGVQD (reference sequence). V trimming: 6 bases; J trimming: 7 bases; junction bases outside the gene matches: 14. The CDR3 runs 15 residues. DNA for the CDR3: TGCGCCAGCAGAGTAGAGGGGACTAGTGTTTTGGAGCAGTACGTC. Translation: CASRVEGTSVLEQYV.

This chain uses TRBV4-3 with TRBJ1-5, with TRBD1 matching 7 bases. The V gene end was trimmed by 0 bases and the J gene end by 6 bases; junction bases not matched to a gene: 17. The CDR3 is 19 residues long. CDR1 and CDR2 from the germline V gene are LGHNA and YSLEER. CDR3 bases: TGCGCCAGCAGCCAAGATTTCTTACAGGGGTCTCATGGGGGTCAGCCCCAGCATTTT. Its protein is CASSQDFLQGSHGGQPQHF.

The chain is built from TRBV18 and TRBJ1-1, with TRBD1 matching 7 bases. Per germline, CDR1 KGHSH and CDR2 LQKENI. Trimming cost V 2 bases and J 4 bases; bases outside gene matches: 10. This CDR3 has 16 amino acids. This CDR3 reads CASSPEGGGSGTEAFF. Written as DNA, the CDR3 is TGTGCCAGCTCACCAGAAGGAGGGGGCTCAGGCACTGAAGCTTTCTTT.

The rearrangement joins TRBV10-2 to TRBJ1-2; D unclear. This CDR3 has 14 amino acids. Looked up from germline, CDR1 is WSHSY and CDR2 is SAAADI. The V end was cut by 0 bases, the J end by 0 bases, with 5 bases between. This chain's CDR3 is CASSESVTNYGYTF. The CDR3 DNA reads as TGCGCCAGCAGTGAGTCGGTGACTAACTATGGCTACACCTTC.

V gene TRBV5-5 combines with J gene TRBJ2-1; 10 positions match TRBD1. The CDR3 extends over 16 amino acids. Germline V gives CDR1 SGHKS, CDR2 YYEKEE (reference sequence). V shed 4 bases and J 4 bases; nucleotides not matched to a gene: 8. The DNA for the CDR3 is TGTGCCAGCAGCCGCCCCGGGACAGGGGTTTACAATGAGCAGTTCTTC. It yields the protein CASSRPGTGVYNEQFF.

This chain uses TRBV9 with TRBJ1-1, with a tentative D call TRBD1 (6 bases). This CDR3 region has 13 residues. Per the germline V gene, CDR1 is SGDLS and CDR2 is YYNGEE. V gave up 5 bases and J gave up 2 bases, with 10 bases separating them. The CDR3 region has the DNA TGTGCCAGCAGTGGGGGCCTTAACACTGAAGCTTTCTTT. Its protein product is CASSGGLNTEAFF.

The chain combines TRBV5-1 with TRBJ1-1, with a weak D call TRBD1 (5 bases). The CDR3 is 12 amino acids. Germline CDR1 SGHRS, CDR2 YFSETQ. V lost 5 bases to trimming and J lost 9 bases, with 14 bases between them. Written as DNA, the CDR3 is TGCGCCAGCAGTTTTGGAGGGGATAAAGCTTTCTTT. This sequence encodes CASSFGGDKAFF.

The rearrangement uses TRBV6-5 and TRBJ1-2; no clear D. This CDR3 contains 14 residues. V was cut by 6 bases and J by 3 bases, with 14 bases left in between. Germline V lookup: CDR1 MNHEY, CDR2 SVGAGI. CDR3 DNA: TGTGCCAGCAGAGCCAATAATCGGTACTATGGCTACACCTTC. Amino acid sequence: CASRANNRYYGYTF.

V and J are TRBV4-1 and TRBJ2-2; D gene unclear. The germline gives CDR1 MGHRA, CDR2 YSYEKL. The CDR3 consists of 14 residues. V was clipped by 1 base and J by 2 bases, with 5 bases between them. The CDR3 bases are TGCGCCAGCAGCCAAGGCCATAACACCGGGGAGCTGTTTTTT. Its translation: CASSQGHNTGELFF.